This passage covers 2 T cell receptor beta chains from one sample sequenced in a study of shared clonotypes between healthy human individuals. Clones were read by immunoSEQ multiplex PCR, and TCRdb kept only the in-frame ones, dropping some. Counted here are 2 million to 2.5 million clones, more than 80% occurring once; the ten biggest clones make up roughly 0.36%. The material sequenced was naive CD4+ T cells from PBMCs. Subset specified: CD45RA+ positively selected. The receptors derive from a man aged 18 to 29 in good health. Some clones in this sample may be carry-over from other donors' samples.

This rearrangement joins TRBV6-5 to TRBJ2-3; no clear D gene. V was shortened by 7 bases and J by 0 bases, with 5 bases between the two germline ends. The germline V gene has CDR1 MNHEY and CDR2 SVGAGI. CDR3 length: 12 residues. The DNA of the CDR3 is TGTGCCAGCAAAGAGAGCACAGATACGCAGTATTTT. It encodes CASKESTDTQYF.

The chain joins TRBV10-3 to TRBJ1-1; no clear D. The CDR3 is 13 residues long. V was pared by 7 bases and J by 0 bases, with 9 bases between. The germline CDR1 and CDR2 sequences are ENHRY and SYGVKD. CDR3 bases: TGTGCCATCAACCCCACACTGAACACTGAAGCTTTCTTT. Its protein product is CAINPTLNTEAFF.